The 13 T cell receptor beta chains given below trace back to one sample, sequenced in a study of OX40 agonist ivuxolimab in advanced cancers. Profiling relied on immunoSEQ multiplex PCR, and the TCRdb table lists in-frame clones only, not all of them. In the table there are around 70,000 clones, about 90% of which are singletons. Sequencing was performed on CD4+ or CD8+ T cells sorted from blood, taken in a trial of the OX40 agonist ivuxolimab. These receptors all come from an adult with an advanced solid tumor such as melanoma, head and neck, liver or kidney cancer.

This chain connects TRBV18 to TRBJ1-3, with D hard to call. Trimming shortened V by 5 bases and J by 0 bases, and 5 bases separated the two germline ends. Germline V lookup: CDR1 KGHSH, CDR2 LQKENI. The CDR3 is made up of 13 amino acids. The CDR3 region is CASSSSSGNTIYF. The DNA of the CDR3 is TGTGCCAGCTCATCTAGCTCTGGAAACACCATATATTTT.

This clone was counted only a few times. The CDR3 is CASMGGGSAYEQYF. The CDR3 region has the DNA TGTGCCAGTATGGGGGGGGGCAGCGCCTACGAGCAGTACTTC. The chain couples TRBV19 to TRBJ2-7, with D possibly TRBD2 on 7 matching bases. Germline-derived CDR1 and CDR2 are LNHDA and SQIVND (reference sequence). V was pared by 7 bases and J by 2 bases, with 15 bases between. The CDR3 runs 14 residues.

This clone occurred a few times. This chain connects TRBV7-6 to TRBJ2-2, with TRBD2 identical over 11 bases. Germline assignment: CDR1 SGHVS and CDR2 FNYEAQ. Germline trimming cut 5 bases from V and 11 bases from J; bases unmatched to any gene: 16. The CDR3 is 17 amino acids. The CDR3 sequence: CASSPPGLAGGRGELFF. CDR3 sequence (DNA): TGTGCCAGCAGCCCCCCGGGGCTAGCGGGGGGTCGGGGAGAGCTGTTTTTT.

The V call is TRBV18, the J call TRBJ1-6; TRBD1 aligns across 9 bases. The length of the CDR3 is 19 residues. The germline V gene has CDR1 KGHSH and CDR2 LQKENI. V lost 3 bases, J lost 0 bases, and 9 bases stayed unmatched. CDR3 nucleotides: TGTGCCAGCTCACCCTATACCCCGGGACAGGGCTCCTATAATTCACCCCTCCACTTT. Translation: CASSPYTPGQGSYNSPLHF.

The chain uses TRBV5-1 and TRBJ2-5; D is possibly TRBD2 (7 bases). The CDR3 runs to 16 residues. The ends were cut back, 4 bases at V and 1 base at J, with 17 bases in the middle. CDR1 SGHRS and CDR2 YFSETQ come from the germline V gene. The DNA of the CDR3 is TGCGCCAGCAGCCCGGCGCGGGGGCGGGGCCAAGAGACCCAGTACTTC. Protein: CASSPARGRGQETQYF.

V gene TRBV29-1 combines with J gene TRBJ1-3; D gene unclear. The V gene lost 4 bases and the J gene lost 0 bases, with 19 bases spanning the gap. The CDR3 covers 17 residues. Per the germline V gene, CDR1 is SQVTM and CDR2 is ANQGSEA. The chain's CDR3 is CSVAISVGSSSGNTIYF. Written as DNA, the CDR3 is TGCAGCGTTGCGATATCCGTAGGTTCGAGCTCTGGAAACACCATATATTTT.

V is TRBV28 and J is TRBJ1-4; D remains unclear. The germline gives CDR1 MDHEN, CDR2 SYDVKM. This CDR3 contains 12 residues. V shed 3 bases and J shed 8 bases, with 7 bases lying between them. For the CDR3, the DNA is TGTGCCAGCAGTTTCGTGCTGGAAAAACTGTTTTTT. Protein sequence: CASSFVLEKLFF. Full variable domain (missing parts from reference TRBV28 and TRBJ1-4): DVKVTQSSRYLVKRTGEKVFLECVQDMDHENMFWYRQDPGLGLRLIYFSYDVKMKEKGDIPEGYSVSREKKERFSLILESASTNQTSMYLCASSFVLEKLFFGSGTQLSVL.

The chain employs TRBV27 and TRBJ1-3; no clear D gene. The CDR3 loop spans 16 amino acids. V was shortened by 6 bases and J by 4 bases, with 19 bases between the two germline ends. CDR1 is MNHEY and CDR2 is SMNVEV in the germline V gene (reference sequence). Written as DNA, the CDR3 is TGTGCCAGCAGCGCCCGGCGGACGGGTGACGGAAACACCATATATTTT. Protein product: CASSARRTGDGNTIYF.

V gene TRBV14 combines with J gene TRBJ1-6, with D tentatively TRBD1 (5 bases). The CDR3 spans 15 residues. V gave up 4 bases and J gave up 13 bases, with 20 bases separating them. CDR1 and CDR2 (germline): SGHDN, FVKESK. CDR3 bases: TGTGCCAGCAGCCCCGGGGGACCGGCCTTATTCCCCCTCCACTTT. It yields the protein CASSPGGPALFPLHF.

V gene TRBV28 combines with J gene TRBJ1-4, with a weak D call TRBD1 (5 bases). The length of the CDR3 is 15 residues. With 2 bases removed from V and 12 bases from J, the gap between germline ends came to 19 bases. Germline values: CDR1 MDHEN, CDR2 SYDVKM. CDR3 sequence: CASSLRGAPLVELFF. The CDR3 DNA sequence: TGTGCCAGCAGTTTACGAGGGGCCCCCCTTGTGGAACTGTTTTTT.

In DNA, the CDR3 is TGCAGCGTGCAGGGGGGTGCCCCAAATCAGCCCCAGCATTTT. It translates to CSVQGGAPNQPQHF. V usage is TRBV29-1 and J usage is TRBJ1-5; 7 bases align to TRBD1. CDR1 and CDR2 (germline): SQVTM, ANQGSEA. The CDR3 contains 14 residues. V lost 6 bases and J lost 4; bases outside the gene matches: 9.

The CDR3 bases are TGTGCCAGCATAAGGGACGGCTATAACACTGAAGCTTTCTTT. Translated: CASIRDGYNTEAFF. V gene TRBV28 combines with J gene TRBJ1-1, with a possible D match to TRBD1 (5 bases). Germline CDR1 and CDR2: MDHEN and SYDVKM. The CDR3 is 14 amino acids. Trimming removed 7 bases at V and 2 bases at J, with 14 bases between.

The chain carries TRBV18 and TRBJ2-2, with 7 bases that match TRBD1. This CDR3 region has 14 residues. Trimming cost V 2 bases and J 4 bases; bases outside gene matches: 1. Germline V gene data show CDR1 as KGHSH and CDR2 as LQKENI. Here the CDR3 DNA reads TGTGCCAGCTCACCAAGACAGGGCACCGGGGAGCTGTTTTTT. Amino acid sequence: CASSPRQGTGELFF.